This record looks at one T cell receptor (beta chain) sequence and its context. The antigen remains unidentified. This sample stems from a study of graft-versus-host responses after intestinal transplantation. At the level of the study: Every recipient had anti-thymocyte globulin induction and two to four years of tacrolimus plus steroids. Findings of the study overall: Allograft graft-versus-host to host-versus-graft clonal ratios ran high in patients with graft-donor T cell macrochimerism. Peak GvH clone levels in circulation were associated with early post-transplant HvG declines.

V was cut by 0 bases and J by 0 bases, with 6 bases left in between. This CDR3 has 15 amino acids. CDR1 is MNHEY, CDR2 SMNVEV, per germline (reference sequence). The data were produced by immunoSEQ multiplex PCR, yet TCRdb's version contains in-frame clones alone and is incomplete. Of about 73,000 clones listed, 85% to 90% were seen once; the top ten hold approximately 4.1%. The sample here was unstimulated CD8+ T cells sorted from spleen or lymph node cells, taken before transplant. This receptor was taken from a human donor who was the organ donor for an intestinal transplant. V usage is TRBV27 and J usage is TRBJ1-3; D is undetermined. CDR3 coding DNA: TGTGCCAGCAGTTTATCTGGCACCTCTGGAAACACCATATATTTT. This translates into CASSLSGTSGNTIYF.